This T cell receptor (beta chain) was captured by sequencing in a study of siplizumab effects on memory and regulatory T cells. Study-wide findings and caveats: The study found that mappable alloreactive CD4+ clones averaged around 69% Treg-derived with siplizumab and roughly 30% in controls.

Profiling relied on immunoSEQ multiplex PCR, and the TCRdb table lists in-frame clones only, not all of them. The sample has 50,000 to 75,000 clones, approximately 79% seen once; the top ten hold about 0.42%. Details on this clone: Its antigen is unknown.

Germline V gene lookup returns CDR1 MDHEN and CDR2 SYDVKM. The CDR3 is 14 amino acids. V was cut by 6 bases and J by 4 bases, with 15 bases left in between. The chain carries TRBV28 and TRBJ1-2; maybe TRBD1 (5 bases). This receptor was obtained from a human donor in good health. Source material: memory CD4+ T cells sorted from blood. The CDR3 protein is CASRSDWGLYGYTF. The CDR3 DNA reads TGTGCCAGCAGATCCGATTGGGGCCTCTATGGCTACACCTTC.